The clone carrying this T cell receptor beta chain was picked up a small number of times. Its antigen is undetermined. Sorting recovered naive CD8 T cells on a CD8+CD4-CCR7+CD45RA+ profile. The source of the sample is a study of molecular identifiers for immune sequencing clone quantification. Study-wide findings and caveats: Clones above 20 RNA copies held over 97% of effector molecules, under 1% in naive cells.

As previously described, bulk TCR libraries were made using listed TCR primers. TCRdb reprocessed the PCR reads with MiXCR, giving one entry per CDR3 protein. This table has approximately 550,000 distinct CDR3 sequences, less than 30% appearing once. This sequence was found in a human donor in good health. Some libraries in this study had Jurkat cell RNA spiked in. The sequenced sample was naive CD8+ T cells from blood, with Jurkat cell RNA spiked in. Stated subset: FACS-sorted CD8+CD4-CCR7+CD45RA+ naive T cells.

CDR3 sequence: CASSQESGGEQYF. CDR3 coding DNA: TGCGCCAGCAGCCAAGAATCCGGTGGGGAGCAGTACTTC. This chain links TRBV4-1 with TRBJ2-7, with unresolved D. CDR1 and CDR2 from the germline V gene are MGHRA and YSYEKL. The CDR3 contains 13 residues. Trimming took 0 bases from V and 7 from J, leaving 10 bases between them.